This T cell receptor beta chain emerged from a study of yellow fever vaccine responses in identical twins. Each CDR3 protein gets one entry after TCRdb re-called the RT-PCR reads with MiXCR. The sample includes 2,000 to 2,500 distinct CDR3 sequences, 77% of them seen just once. This CDR3 comprises 17 residues. Losses at the gene ends were 1 base for V and 4 bases for J; bases not matched to a gene: 9. CDR1 and CDR2 (germline): SGHNT, YYREEE (reference sequence). V and J are TRBV5-4 and TRBJ2-2; 8 positions match TRBD1. The origin of this receptor is a young woman who received the yellow fever vaccine. The sequencing used T cells from blood (PBMCs), unsorted or a sorted subset (not recorded which), collected before or after yellow fever vaccination (not recorded which). Written as DNA, the CDR3 is TGTGCCAGCAGCTTGCCTTCCGGACAGGGTTCCACCGGGGAGCTGTTTTTT. Protein: CASSLPSGQGSTGELFF.